These 18 T cell receptor beta chains were all obtained from the same sample, sequenced in a study of T cells in Graves' hyperthyroidism and ophthalmopathy. Amplification of TCR beta CDR3 regions was performed using RNA transcripts as template. A set of HTBI primers served as the primers for a first-round RT-PCR of the TCR CDR3. TCRdb reprocessed the multiplex PCR reads with MiXCR, giving one entry per CDR3 protein. The sample carries 300,000 or so distinct CDR3 sequences, about a sixth recorded once. Sequencing was done on a sample of blood. The receptors were gathered from a woman aged 60-75 years with Graves' ophthalmopathy.

This clonotype was detected ten times or more. The chain joins TRBV30 to TRBJ2-7, with D tentatively TRBD1 (5 bases). CDR3 length equals 14 residues. Between the trimmed V and J ends, which lost 0 bases and 0 bases, there was a span of 9 bases. CDR1 and CDR2 (germline): GTSNPN, SVGIG (reference sequence). CDR3 sequence: CAWSVTGRSYEQYF. CDR3 DNA sequence: TGTGCCTGGAGTGTAACAGGCCGCTCCTACGAGCAGTACTTC.

This clonotype was picked up many times. The chain employs TRBV11-2 and TRBJ2-7; D may be TRBD2 (7 bases). The CDR3 runs to 15 residues. Per germline, CDR1 SGHAT and CDR2 FQNNGV. The V end was cut by 1 base, the J end by 2 bases, with 12 bases between. The CDR3 nucleotides are TGTGCCAGCAGCTTAGGTATCGGGGGGCCCTACGAGCAGTACTTC. Amino acids: CASSLGIGGPYEQYF.

This clonotype was recorded many times. The V call is TRBV20-1, the J call TRBJ2-3, with 7 bases identical to TRBD1. Germline V gene data show CDR1 as DFQATT and CDR2 as SNEGSKA (reference sequence). The length of the CDR3 is 14 residues. The V segment lost 5 bases and the J segment 1 base; nucleotides outside the gene matches: 6. The CDR3 reads CSALLGTGTDTQYF. CDR3 nucleotides: TGCAGTGCTCTTCTCGGGACAGGCACAGATACGCAGTATTTT.

This clonotype was seen ten or more times. The rearrangement links TRBV28 to TRBJ2-7; TRBD2 is a possible D gene (6 bases). V was trimmed by 6 bases and J by 1 base, leaving 10 bases between them. From germline, CDR1 is MDHEN and CDR2 SYDVKM. The CDR3 extends over 13 amino acids. CDR3 residues: CASSQGTSYEQYF. The CDR3 region has the DNA TGTGCCAGCAGCCAAGGGACTTCCTACGAGCAGTACTTC.

This clonotype has at least ten counts. This sequence joins TRBV28 and TRBJ1-6; a possible D gene is TRBD1 (5 bases). The length of the CDR3 is 15 residues. Germline values: CDR1 MDHEN, CDR2 SYDVKM. V shed 11 bases and J shed 0 bases, with 14 bases lying between them. The CDR3 DNA reads as TGTGCCGTAAACAGGCCCCGCTCCTATAATTCACCCCTCCACTTT. Translating gives CAVNRPRSYNSPLHF.

Many counts were recorded for this clonotype. The chain employs TRBV11-2 and TRBJ1-4; D unresolved. Trimming stripped 5 bases from V and 5 bases from J, with 15 bases between. The CDR3 totals 15 residues. Germline values: CDR1 SGHAT, CDR2 FQNNGV. The CDR3 nucleotides read TGTGCCAGCAGCCCGGCATTGAACAAGAATGAAAAACTGTTTTTT. It translates to CASSPALNKNEKLFF. Full variable domain (rest looked up from reference TRBV11-2 and TRBJ1-4): EAGVAQSPRYKIIEKRQSVAFWCNPISGHATLYWYQQILGQGPKLLIQFQNNGVVDDSQLPKDRFSAERLKGVDSTLKIQPAKLEDSAVYLCASSPALNKNEKLFFGSGTQLSVL.

This clonotype was detected many times. The chain carries TRBV2 and TRBJ2-1; the match to TRBD2 covers 9 bases. From germline, CDR1 is SNHLY and CDR2 FYNNEI. The trim removed 0 bases at V and 7 bases at J, leaving 10 bases unmatched. The CDR3 length is 17 residues. CDR3 region: CASSEALRRGGGNEQFF. The CDR3 nucleotides read TGTGCCAGCAGTGAAGCGCTTCGGCGGGGGGGGGGAAATGAGCAGTTCTTC.

The rearrangement links TRBV3-1 to TRBJ1-3; 8 positions match TRBD1. The germline gives CDR1 LGHDT, CDR2 YNNKEL (reference sequence). Trimming took 4 bases from V and 2 from J; bases not matched to a gene: 7. The CDR3 consists of 16 residues. The CDR3 region has the DNA TGTGCCAGCAGCCCCAGACAGGGGTCGACTGGAAACACCATATATTTT. This sequence encodes CASSPRQGSTGNTIYF. The full variable domain, completed using reference TRBV3-1 and TRBJ1-3, is DTAVSQTPKYLVTQMGNDKSIKCEQNLGHDTMYWYKQDSKKFLKIMFSYNNKELIINETVPNRFSPKSPDKAHLNLHINSLELGDSAVYFCASSPRQGSTGNTIYFGEGSWLTVV.

Many counts were recorded for this clonotype. This rearrangement joins TRBV18 to TRBJ2-1, with D perhaps TRBD2 (6 bases). Germline V gene data show CDR1 as KGHSH and CDR2 as LQKENI. This CDR3 contains 13 residues. V was trimmed by 0 bases and J by 9 bases, leaving 9 bases between them. This chain's CDR3 is CASSPPPGAEQFF. CDR3 sequence (DNA): TGTGCCAGCTCACCACCGCCGGGAGCTGAGCAGTTCTTC.

This clonotype was recorded at least ten times. V and J are TRBV30 and TRBJ1-1; D is possibly TRBD1 (6 bases). Germline loops: CDR1 GTSNPN, CDR2 SVGIG (reference sequence). Trimming took 4 bases from V and 1 from J, leaving 25 bases between them. The CDR3 totals 18 residues. CDR3 sequence: CAWNVQDHMTGGNTEAFF. The CDR3 DNA follows: TGTGCCTGGAATGTCCAAGACCACATGACAGGAGGGAACACTGAAGCTTTCTTT.

As for this clonotype: A much larger clone lies a single base off, so this may be a read error. The CDR3 DNA reads as TGTGCCAGCACCTTAGGCCTGACTGGGACAGATACGCAGTATTTT. Residues: CASTLGLTGTDTQYF. The chain recombines TRBV7-9 with TRBJ2-3; D not certain. There are 15 residues in the CDR3. Germline CDR1 reads SEHNR; CDR2 reads FQNEAQ (reference sequence).

This clonotype was seen repeatedly, ten times or more. V usage is TRBV28 and J usage is TRBJ2-7; D is possibly TRBD1 (6 bases). The CDR3 totals 17 residues. Germline-derived CDR1 and CDR2 are MDHEN and SYDVKM. The V and J ends lost 5 bases and 0 bases respectively, with 20 bases between them. CDR3 sequence: CASSPTGPPTSSYEQYF. DNA of the CDR3: TGTGCCAGCAGTCCTACAGGGCCCCCCACAAGCTCCTACGAGCAGTACTTC. Full variable domain (rest looked up from reference TRBV28 and TRBJ2-7): DVKVTQSSRYLVKRTGEKVFLECVQDMDHENMFWYRQDPGLGLRLIYFSYDVKMKEKGDIPEGYSVSREKKERFSLILESASTNQTSMYLCASSPTGPPTSSYEQYFGPGTRLTVT.

The chain has TRBV5-1 and TRBJ1-3, with 7 bases lining up with TRBD1. Germline assignment: CDR1 SGHRS and CDR2 YFSETQ. The CDR3 loop spans 16 amino acids. With V trimmed by 1 base and J by 1 base, 5 bases remained unmatched. The CDR3 nucleotides read TGCGCCAGCAGCTTGTCCCCGACAGGGTCTGGAAACACCATATATTTT. Amino acid sequence: CASSLSPTGSGNTIYF.

The table lists this clonotype with a few counts. J is TRBJ2-3 and V is TRBV4-3; no definite D call. The CDR3 has 15 amino acids. Germline lookup yields CDR1 LGHNA and CDR2 YSLEER. V was cut by 0 bases and J by 4 bases, with 11 bases left in between. CDR3 nucleotides: TGCGCCAGCAGCCAAGACAGGCTCCCTTCAGATACGCAGTATTTT. This translates into CASSQDRLPSDTQYF.

This clonotype was counted ten times or more. The genes are TRBV7-9 and TRBJ2-4; D is possibly TRBD1 (5 bases). The CDR3 loop spans 14 amino acids. V was cut by 7 bases and J by 5 bases, with 15 bases left in between. Germline loops: CDR1 SEHNR, CDR2 FQNEAQ (reference sequence). This CDR3 reads CASNSGFVQNIQYF. The CDR3 nucleotides read TGTGCCAGCAACTCAGGGTTCGTCCAAAACATTCAGTACTTC. The full variable domain, its missing parts supplied by reference TRBV7-9 and TRBJ2-4, is DTGVSQNPRHKITKRGQNVTFRCDPISEHNRLYWYRQTLGQGPEFLTYFQNEAQLEKSRLLSDRFSAERPKGSFSTLEIQRTEQGDSAMYLCASNSGFVQNIQYFGAGTRLSVL.

This clonotype was detected many times. V usage is TRBV12-3 or TRBV12-4 and J usage is TRBJ2-7, with D possibly called TRBD1 or TRBD2 (7 bases each). This CDR3 contains 15 residues. Trimming left V 3 bases short and J 2 bases short, with 14 bases between. CDR3 region: CASSFRQGGTYEQYF. In nucleotides, the CDR3 is TGTGCCAGCAGTTTTCGGCAGGGGGGGACCTACGAGCAGTACTTC.

This clonotype showed up many times. CDR3 sequence: CAISELAPSTDTQYF. CDR3 sequence (DNA): TGTGCCATCAGTGAGCTAGCGCCCAGCACAGATACGCAGTATTTT. V is TRBV10-3 and J is TRBJ2-3; a possible D gene is TRBD2 (6 bases). The CDR3 contains 15 residues. CDR1 ENHRY and CDR2 SYGVKD come from the germline V gene. V was pared by 2 bases and J by 0 bases, with 9 bases between.

This clonotype was recorded a few times. The chain joins TRBV20-1 to TRBJ2-7, with D uncertain. Germline V CDR1 and CDR2: DFQATT, SNEGSKA (reference sequence). The CDR3 length is 13 residues. V gave up 4 bases and J gave up 3 bases, with 13 bases separating them. The CDR3 coding sequence is TGCAGTGCTACCGGGCCTCCAGACTACGAGCAGTACTTC. This codes for CSATGPPDYEQYF.